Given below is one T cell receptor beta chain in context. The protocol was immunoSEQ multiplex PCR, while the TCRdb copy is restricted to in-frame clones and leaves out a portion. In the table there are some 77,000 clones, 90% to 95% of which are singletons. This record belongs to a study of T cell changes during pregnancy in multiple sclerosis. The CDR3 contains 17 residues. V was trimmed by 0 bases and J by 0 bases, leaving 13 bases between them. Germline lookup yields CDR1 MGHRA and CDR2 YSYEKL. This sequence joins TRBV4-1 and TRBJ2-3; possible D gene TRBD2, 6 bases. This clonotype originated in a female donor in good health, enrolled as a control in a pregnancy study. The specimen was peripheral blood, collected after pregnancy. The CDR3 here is CASSQDGTWGSTDTQYF. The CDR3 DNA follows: TGCGCCAGCAGCCAAGACGGGACTTGGGGGAGCACAGATACGCAGTATTTT.